The TCR beta chain under discussion was sequenced for a study of monozygotic twins with inflammatory bowel disease. The study's findings and limits: Support was absent for any single strong signal or clonotype linked to IBD.

TCRdb reanalyzed the 5' RACE reads and collapses them to one entry per CDR3 protein, without DNA. The sample totals approximately 400,000 distinct CDR3 sequences. Germline loops: CDR1 MNHNS, CDR2 SASEGT. This CDR3 has 17 amino acids. Regarding this clonotype: Its target is unknown.

This clonotype originated in a human donor with ulcerative colitis or Crohn's disease, or a healthy co-twin of an affected twin (not recorded which). The genes are TRBV6-1 and TRBJ2-3; the TCRdb call, TRBD1, lacks DNA for checking. The source material was blood. CDR3 sequence: CASSEGLGTGVMYTQYF.